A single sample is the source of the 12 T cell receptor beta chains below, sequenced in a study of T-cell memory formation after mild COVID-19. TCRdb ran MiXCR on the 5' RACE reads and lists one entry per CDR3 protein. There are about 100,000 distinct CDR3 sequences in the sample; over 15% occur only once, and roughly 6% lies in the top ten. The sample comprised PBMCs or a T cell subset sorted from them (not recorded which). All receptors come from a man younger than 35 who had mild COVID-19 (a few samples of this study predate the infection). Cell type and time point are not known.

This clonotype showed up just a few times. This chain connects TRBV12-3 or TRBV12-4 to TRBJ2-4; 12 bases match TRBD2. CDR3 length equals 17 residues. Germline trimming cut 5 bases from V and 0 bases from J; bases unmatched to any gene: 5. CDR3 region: CASSGTSGGLAKNIQYF. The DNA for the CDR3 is TGTGCCAGCAGTGGAACTAGCGGGGGGCTAGCCAAAAACATTCAGTACTTC.

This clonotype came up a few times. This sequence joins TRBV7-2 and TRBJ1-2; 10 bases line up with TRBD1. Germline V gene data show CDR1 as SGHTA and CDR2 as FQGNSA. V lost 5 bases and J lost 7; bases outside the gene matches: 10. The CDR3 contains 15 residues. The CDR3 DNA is TGTGCCAGCAGCGGCACCGGGACAGGGGCAGCTGGCTACACCTTC. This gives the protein CASSGTGTGAAGYTF.

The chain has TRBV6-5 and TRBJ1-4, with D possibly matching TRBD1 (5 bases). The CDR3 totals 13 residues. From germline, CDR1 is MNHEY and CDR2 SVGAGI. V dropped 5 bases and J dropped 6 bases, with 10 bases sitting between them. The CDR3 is CASSVGGDEKLFF. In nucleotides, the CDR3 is TGTGCCAGCAGTGTGGGGGGGGATGAAAAACTGTTTTTT.

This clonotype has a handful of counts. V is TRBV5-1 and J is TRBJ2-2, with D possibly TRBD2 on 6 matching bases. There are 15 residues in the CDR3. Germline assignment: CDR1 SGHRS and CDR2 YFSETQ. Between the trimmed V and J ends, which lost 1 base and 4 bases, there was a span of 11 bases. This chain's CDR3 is CASSLQGAGTGELFF. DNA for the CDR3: TGCGCCAGCAGCTTGCAGGGAGCGGGCACCGGGGAGCTGTTTTTT.

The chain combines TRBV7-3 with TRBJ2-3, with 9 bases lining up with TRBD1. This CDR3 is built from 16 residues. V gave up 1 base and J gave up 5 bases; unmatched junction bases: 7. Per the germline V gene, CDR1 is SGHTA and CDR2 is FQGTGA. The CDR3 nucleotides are TGTGCCAGCAGCTTAAAGGGACAGGGTGATGGAGATACGCAGTATTTT. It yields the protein CASSLKGQGDGDTQYF.

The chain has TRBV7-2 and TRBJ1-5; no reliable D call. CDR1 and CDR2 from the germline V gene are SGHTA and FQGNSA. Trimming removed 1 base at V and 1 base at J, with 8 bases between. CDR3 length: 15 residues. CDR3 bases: TGTGCCAGCAGCTTAGAGGGCTCAAGCAATCAGCCCCAGCATTTT. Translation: CASSLEGSSNQPQHF. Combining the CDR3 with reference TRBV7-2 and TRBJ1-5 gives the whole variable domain GAGVSQSPSNKVTEKGKDVELRCDPISGHTALYWYRQSLGQGLEFLIYFQGNSAPDKSGLPSDRFSAERTGGSVSTLTIQRTQQEDSAVYLCASSLEGSSNQPQHFGDGTRLSIL.

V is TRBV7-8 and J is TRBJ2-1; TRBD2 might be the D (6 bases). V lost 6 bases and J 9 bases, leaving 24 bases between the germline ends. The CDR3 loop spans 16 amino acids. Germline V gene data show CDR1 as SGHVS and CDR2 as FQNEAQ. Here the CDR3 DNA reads TGTGCCAGCAGTCAAGGGCGCGGGGCCAAGGTTGGTGAGCAGTTCTTC. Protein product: CASSQGRGAKVGEQFF. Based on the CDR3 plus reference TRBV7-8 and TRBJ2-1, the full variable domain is GAGVSQSPRYKVAKRGQDVALRCDPISGHVSLFWYQQALGQGPEFLTYFQNEAQLDKSGLPSDRFFAERPEGSVSTLKIQRTQQEDSAVYLCASSQGRGAKVGEQFFGPGTRLTVL.

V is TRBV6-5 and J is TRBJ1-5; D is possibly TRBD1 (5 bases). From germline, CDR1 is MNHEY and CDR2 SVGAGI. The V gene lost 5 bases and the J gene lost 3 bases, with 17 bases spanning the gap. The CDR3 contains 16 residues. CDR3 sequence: CASSKIKGTPNQPQHF. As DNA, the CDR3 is TGTGCCAGCAGTAAAATTAAGGGGACTCCCAATCAGCCCCAGCATTTT.

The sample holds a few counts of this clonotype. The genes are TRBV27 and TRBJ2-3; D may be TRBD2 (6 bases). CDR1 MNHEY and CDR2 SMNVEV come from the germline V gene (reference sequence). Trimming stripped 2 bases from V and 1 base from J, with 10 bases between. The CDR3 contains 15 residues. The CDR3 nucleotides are TGTGCCAGCAGTTTACGGCGGGAAGGCACAGATACGCAGTATTTT. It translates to CASSLRREGTDTQYF.

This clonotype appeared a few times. DNA for the CDR3: TGCGCCAGCAGTGAGTTCCGGGGGTTGGGCACTGAAGCTTTCTTT. Its translation: CASSEFRGLGTEAFF. The gene calls are TRBV10-1 and TRBJ1-1; TRBD1 might be the D (5 bases). The CDR3 is made up of 15 amino acids. The V end was cut by 1 base, the J end by 4 bases, with 13 bases between. CDR1 WNHNN and CDR2 SYGVQD come from the germline V gene (reference sequence).

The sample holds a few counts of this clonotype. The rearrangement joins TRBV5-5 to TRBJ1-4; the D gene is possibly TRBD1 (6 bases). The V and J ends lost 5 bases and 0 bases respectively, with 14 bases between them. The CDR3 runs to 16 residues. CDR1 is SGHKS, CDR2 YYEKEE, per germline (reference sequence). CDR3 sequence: CASSLGAVTTNEKLFF. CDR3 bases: TGTGCCAGCAGTCTGGGGGCAGTCACAACTAATGAAAAACTGTTTTTT.

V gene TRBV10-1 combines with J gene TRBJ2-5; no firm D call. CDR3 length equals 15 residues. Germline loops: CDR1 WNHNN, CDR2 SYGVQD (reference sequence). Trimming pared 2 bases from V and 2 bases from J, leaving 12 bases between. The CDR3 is CASSEVADRQETQYF. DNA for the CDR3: TGCGCCAGCAGTGAGGTTGCTGATAGGCAAGAGACCCAGTACTTC.